The 2 T cell receptor beta chains listed next were all sequenced from one sample in a study of T cell repertoires in cytomegalovirus infection (dated by TCRdb to the late 2010s). Sequencing relied on an Illumina HiSeq 1500. TCRdb trimmed the raw reads at Q25, called clones with MiXCR and kept productive beta chains. CDR3 protein duplicates are merged, each entry listing the most common genes and DNA. A total of 400,000 or so distinct CDR3 sequences appear in this sample, approximately 31% of them only once. Clones ranked in the top ten supply roughly an eighth of the sample. Sequencing was done on a sample of PBMCs. Receptors originate from a human donor in good health (CMV status not recorded). Some clones in this sample may be carry-over from other donors' samples.

This clonotype was found a few times. The chain is built from TRBV7-2 and TRBJ2-2, with 8 positions matching TRBD1. V trimming: 4 bases; J trimming: 2 bases; junction bases outside the gene matches: 9. Per the germline V gene, CDR1 is SGHTA and CDR2 is FQGNSA. The CDR3 runs to 17 residues. As DNA, the CDR3 is TGTGCCAGCAGCTCCACCTGGACAGGGATTAACACCGGGGAGCTGTTTTTT. Protein product: CASSSTWTGINTGELFF.

This clonotype was counted at least ten times. V is TRBV7-2 and J is TRBJ2-7; weak D call: TRBD1 (5 bases). Germline CDR1 and CDR2: SGHTA and FQGNSA. Deletions cut 1 base from V and 5 bases from J, with 12 bases between. The CDR3 extends over 14 amino acids. The CDR3 loop reads CASSLGTPRHEQYF. CDR3 bases: TGTGCCAGCAGCTTAGGGACACCGAGGCACGAGCAGTACTTC.